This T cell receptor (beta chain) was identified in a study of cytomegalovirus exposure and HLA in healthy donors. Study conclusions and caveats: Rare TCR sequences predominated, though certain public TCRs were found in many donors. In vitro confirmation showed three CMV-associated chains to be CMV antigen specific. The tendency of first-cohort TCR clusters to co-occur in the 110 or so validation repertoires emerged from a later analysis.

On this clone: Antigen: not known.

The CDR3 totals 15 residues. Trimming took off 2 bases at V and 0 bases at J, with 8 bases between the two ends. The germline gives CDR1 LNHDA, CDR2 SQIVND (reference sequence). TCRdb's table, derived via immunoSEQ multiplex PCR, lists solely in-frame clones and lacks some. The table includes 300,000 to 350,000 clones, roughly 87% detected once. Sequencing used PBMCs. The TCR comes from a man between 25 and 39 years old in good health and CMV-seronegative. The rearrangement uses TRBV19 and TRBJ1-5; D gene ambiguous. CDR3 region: CASSISRNSNQPQHF. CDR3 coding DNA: TGTGCCAGTAGTATATCGCGCAATAGCAATCAGCCCCAGCATTTT. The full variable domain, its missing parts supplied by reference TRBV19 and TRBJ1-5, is DGGITQSPKYLFRKEGQNVTLSCEQNLNHDAMYWYRQDPGQGLRLIYYSQIVNDFQKGDIAEGYSVSREKKESFPLTVTSAQKNPTAFYLCASSISRNSNQPQHFGDGTRLSIL.